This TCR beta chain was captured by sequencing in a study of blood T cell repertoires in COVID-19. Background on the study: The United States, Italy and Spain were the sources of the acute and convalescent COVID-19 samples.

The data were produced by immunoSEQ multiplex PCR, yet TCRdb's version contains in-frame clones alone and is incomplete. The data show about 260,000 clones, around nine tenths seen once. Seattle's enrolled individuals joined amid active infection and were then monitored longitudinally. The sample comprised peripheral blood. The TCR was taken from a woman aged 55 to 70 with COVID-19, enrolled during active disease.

DNA for the CDR3: TGTGCCAGCAGCGCCGTCCCGGAGGCTGCGACTGAAGCTTTCTTT. This codes for CASSAVPEAATEAFF. The chain links TRBV3-1 (or the pseudogene TRBV3-2) to TRBJ1-1; no definite D call. CDR1 is LGHDT, CDR2 YNNKEL, per germline (reference sequence). The germline V and J ends were trimmed by 5 bases and 5 bases, with 18 bases remaining between them. The CDR3 totals 15 residues.